The 3 T cell receptor beta chains given below trace back to one sample, sequenced in a study of CD8 T cells in Susac syndrome. An input of roughly 0.5 to 1 ug of RNA was subjected to reverse transcription using random hexamers. TCRdb itself ran the immunoSEQ multiplex PCR reads through MiXCR, one entry per CDR3 protein. The data show approximately 87,000 distinct CDR3 sequences, approximately 96% seen once. What was sequenced was CD8+ T cells from PBMCs. Receptor source: a human donor with Susac syndrome.

This chain joins TRBV7-3 and TRBJ2-3, with 10 bases aligning to TRBD1. V was pared by 2 bases and J by 2 bases, with 4 bases of the junction left unmatched. Germline CDR1 and CDR2: SGHTA and FQGTGA. The CDR3 length is 16 residues. As DNA, the CDR3 is TGTGCCAGCAGCTTAGGACAGGGGGGGCCCACAGATACGCAGTATTTT. Protein product: CASSLGQGGPTDTQYF.

The CDR3 sequence is CASSGSGRGYEQFF. CDR3 nucleotides: TGTGCCAGCAGTGGGTCCGGGCGGGGATATGAGCAGTTCTTC. V is TRBV2 and J is TRBJ2-1; the D gene is possibly TRBD2 (6 bases). V was cut by 4 bases and J by 8 bases, with 15 bases left in between. Germline-derived CDR1 and CDR2 are SNHLY and FYNNEI. This CDR3 contains 14 residues.

The J gene is TRBJ2-5, the V gene TRBV15; no reliable D call. Germline values: CDR1 LNHNV, CDR2 YYDKDF (reference sequence). Trimming cost V 1 base and J 5 bases, with 11 bases left between them. The CDR3 sequence is 14 residues long. CDR3 amino acids: CATSRVGPRETQYF. The CDR3 bases are TGTGCCACCAGCAGAGTCGGCCCTCGGGAGACCCAGTACTTC.